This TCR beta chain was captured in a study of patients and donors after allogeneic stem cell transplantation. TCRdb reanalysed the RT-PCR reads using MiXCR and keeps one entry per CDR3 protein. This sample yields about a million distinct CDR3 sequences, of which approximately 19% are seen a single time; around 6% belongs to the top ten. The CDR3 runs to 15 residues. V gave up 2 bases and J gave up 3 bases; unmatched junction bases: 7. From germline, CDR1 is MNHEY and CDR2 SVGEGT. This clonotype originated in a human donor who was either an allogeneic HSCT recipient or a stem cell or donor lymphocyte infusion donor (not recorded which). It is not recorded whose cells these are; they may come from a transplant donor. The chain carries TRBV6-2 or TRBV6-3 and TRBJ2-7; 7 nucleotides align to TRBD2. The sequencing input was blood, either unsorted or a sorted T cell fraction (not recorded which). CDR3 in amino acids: CASSYRIGLGYEQYF. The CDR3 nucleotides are TGTGCCAGCAGTTACCGGATCGGACTAGGCTACGAGCAGTACTTC.